This T cell receptor beta chain emerged from a study of Graves' ophthalmopathy and Graves' hyperthyroidism. Regarding the study as a whole: Also, most clonotypes expanded in the thyroid above 0.001 frequency appeared in blood.

CDR3 length: 12 residues. Trimming cost V 6 bases and J 4 bases; bases outside gene matches: 5. Germline V lookup: CDR1 DFQATT, CDR2 SNEGSKA (reference sequence). The source of the PBMCs was less than 12 ml of fresh peripheral blood. RNA transcripts were the template, and TCR beta CDR3 regions were amplified from them. In the first round, RT-PCR was carried out with HTBI primers, and a multiplex PCR formed the second round. One entry per CDR3 protein, called by TCRdb with MiXCR from the multiplex PCR reads. The table shows approximately 45,000 distinct CDR3 sequences, with around 50% occurring only once. This clonotype is termed medium-sized. Its antigen is not identified.

The source of this sequence is an adult man with Graves' ophthalmopathy. Material for sequencing was peripheral blood. The chain joins TRBV20-1 to TRBJ2-7; 8 bases align to TRBD1. CDR3 in DNA: TGCAGTGCGGGGGACAGGTGGTACGAGCAGTACTTC. Encoded protein: CSAGDRWYEQYF.